The next 21 T cell receptor beta chains were all read from a single sample in a study of blood T cell repertoires in COVID-19. TCRdb keeps only in-frame clones here, not all; method: immunoSEQ multiplex PCR. The repertoire has approximately 50,000 clones, roughly 90% of them found once; the top ten carry 3.5% to 5%. The source material was peripheral blood. The source is a human donor in a cohort sampled during active COVID-19.

The chain carries TRBV11-3 and TRBJ2-5; D may be TRBD2 (6 bases). V lost 6 bases, J lost 2 bases, and 13 bases lay in between. From germline, CDR1 is SGHNT and CDR2 YENEEA. This CDR3 contains 14 residues. CDR3 DNA: TGTGCCAGCAGTCGTAGGAGGGAACAAGAGACCCAGTACTTC. Protein: CASSRRREQETQYF.

The rearrangement uses TRBV6-5 and TRBJ1-1; D may be TRBD1 (6 bases). Looked up from germline, CDR1 is MNHEY and CDR2 is SVGAGI. The CDR3 is 14 amino acids. V lost 0 bases, J lost 1 base, and 6 bases lay in between. The CDR3 coding sequence is TGTGCCAGCAGTTACTCGGACAGGAACACTGAAGCTTTCTTT. Translation: CASSYSDRNTEAFF.

V is TRBV5-1 and J is TRBJ2-7; the D gene is possibly TRBD2 (6 bases). This CDR3 comprises 15 residues. Trimming shortened V by 4 bases and J by 6 bases, and 20 bases separated the two germline ends. The V gene's germline CDR1 is SGHRS and CDR2 YFSETQ. CDR3 in amino acids: CASSPTRRAGGEQYV. In nucleotides, the CDR3 is TGCGCCAGCAGCCCTACCCGGAGGGCCGGTGGCGAGCAGTACGTC.

The CDR3 here is CATNPGASNTGELFF. CDR3 in DNA: TGTGCCACCAATCCAGGGGCTTCAAACACCGGGGAGCTGTTTTTT. The chain uses TRBV24-1 and TRBJ2-2; D might be TRBD1 (6 bases). The CDR3 has 15 amino acids. Germline CDR1 KGHDR, CDR2 SFDVKD. V was shortened by 8 bases and J by 2 bases, with 14 bases between the two germline ends.

This chain connects TRBV6-6 to TRBJ2-7; TRBD1 is a possible D gene (6 bases). V dropped 2 bases and J dropped 2 bases, with 10 bases sitting between them. The CDR3 is made up of 14 amino acids. Germline V gene sequence: CDR1 MNHNY, CDR2 SVGAGI (reference sequence). Here the CDR3 reads CASSYDAGAYEQYV. CDR3 nucleotides: TGTGCCAGCAGTTACGATGCAGGGGCCTACGAGCAGTACGTC.

This clone was detected once. The chain couples TRBV9 to TRBJ2-3; a weak D match, TRBD2 (6 bases). The CDR3 is 14 amino acids. The V gene lost 0 bases and the J gene lost 5 bases, with 10 bases spanning the gap. Germline V gene data show CDR1 as SGDLS and CDR2 as YYNGEE. The CDR3 spells CASSVVDSGDTQYF. CDR3 coding DNA: TGTGCCAGCAGCGTAGTAGATAGCGGAGATACGCAGTATTTT.

The CDR3 coding sequence is TGTGCCAGTAGCTCTACTAGCGGGAGTTACGAGCAGTACTTC. Its translation is CASSSTSGSYEQYF. The chain joins TRBV19 to TRBJ2-7, with 11 bases that match TRBD2. The CDR3 totals 14 residues. Germline assignment: CDR1 LNHDA and CDR2 SQIVND (reference sequence). J was trimmed by 4 bases and V by 6 bases; bases with no gene match: 5.

In its sample, this clone was seen once. This rearrangement joins TRBV11-2 to TRBJ1-6; D gene unclear. The V and J ends lost 2 bases and 7 bases respectively, with 12 bases between them. This CDR3 is 15 amino acids long. The germline CDR1 and CDR2 sequences are SGHAT and FQNNGV. CDR3 sequence (DNA): TGTGCCAGCAGCTTAATTCCGGGTGGGAATTCACCCCTCCACTTT. It codes for CASSLIPGGNSPLHF.

This rearrangement joins TRBV2 to TRBJ2-1; possible D gene TRBD2, 5 bases. V lost 0 bases to trimming and J lost 8 bases, with 8 bases between them. This CDR3 comprises 13 residues. The germline CDR1 and CDR2 sequences are SNHLY and FYNNEI. DNA of the CDR3: TGTGCCAGCAGTGAAGCGAGGGTCGATGAGCAGTTCTTC. Its protein product is CASSEARVDEQFF.

The chain carries TRBV19 and TRBJ2-5, with D unresolved. Per the germline V gene, CDR1 is LNHDA and CDR2 is SQIVND (reference sequence). With 7 bases removed from V and 7 bases from J, the gap between germline ends came to 16 bases. The CDR3 contains 13 residues. Written as DNA, the CDR3 is TGTGCCAGTAAACCTACGGTTCCGGGGACCCAGTACTTC. It codes for CASKPTVPGTQYF.

The gene calls are TRBV6-5 and TRBJ1-5; TRBD1 matches at 9 bases. The V gene's germline CDR1 is MNHEY and CDR2 SVGAGI. V shed 2 bases and J 2 bases; nucleotides not matched to a gene: 1. The CDR3 runs to 15 residues. The CDR3 region has the DNA TGTGCCAGCAGTTACCGGGACAGGGGCAATCAGCCCCAGCATTTT. Translated: CASSYRDRGNQPQHF.

The chain joins TRBV19 to TRBJ2-7; TRBD2 agrees at 9 bases. This CDR3 spans 17 amino acids. Germline V lookup: CDR1 LNHDA, CDR2 SQIVND (reference sequence). V trimming: 4 bases; J trimming: 2 bases; junction bases outside the gene matches: 12. The CDR3 loop is CASSKSLAGAFPYEQYF. CDR3 nucleotide sequence: TGTGCCAGTAGTAAATCACTAGCGGGTGCCTTTCCCTACGAGCAGTACTTC.

This clone is a singleton in its sample. Other DNA sequences from this sample encode an identical CDR3 as well. The V call is TRBV3-1 (or the pseudogene TRBV3-2), the J call TRBJ2-5; TRBD1 matches at 8 bases. CDR3 length equals 12 residues. The J segment lost 2 bases and the V segment lost 8 bases, leaving 1 base of the junction unmatched. The germline CDR1 and CDR2 sequences are LGHDT and YNNKEL (reference sequence). The CDR3 reads CASGTGQETQYF. The CDR3 DNA follows: TGTGCCAGCGGGACAGGACAAGAGACCCAGTACTTC.

The rearrangement joins TRBV5-1 to TRBJ2-5, with TRBD1 matching 7 bases. Trimming took 4 bases from V and 5 from J; bases not matched to a gene: 8. CDR3 length: 14 amino acids. Germline loops: CDR1 SGHRS, CDR2 YFSETQ. CDR3 amino acids: CASSPGQARETQYF. Here the CDR3 DNA reads TGCGCCAGCAGCCCCGGACAGGCTAGGGAGACCCAGTACTTC.

This chain connects TRBV29-1 to TRBJ2-7; the D gene is possibly TRBD1 (6 bases). CDR1 and CDR2 (germline): SQVTM, ANQGSEA. This CDR3 region has 14 residues. Trimming left V 0 bases short and J 2 bases short, with 11 bases between. CDR3 in DNA: TGCAGCGTTGAAGAGGATTCAGGGGCCTACGAGCAGTACGTC. As protein: CSVEEDSGAYEQYV.

This chain uses TRBV14 with TRBJ1-1; tentative D call: TRBD1 (6 bases). The CDR3 has 13 amino acids. V gave up 9 bases and J gave up 2 bases, with 13 bases separating them. Per germline, CDR1 SGHDN and CDR2 FVKESK. The CDR3 reads CARHRALNTEAFF. The CDR3 DNA sequence: TGTGCCAGACACAGGGCCTTAAACACTGAAGCTTTCTTT.

The chain carries TRBV11-3 and TRBJ2-1; 10 bases fit TRBD1. Per the germline V gene, CDR1 is SGHNT and CDR2 is YENEEA. With 5 bases clipped from V and 10 bases from J, the junction kept 11 bases outside the gene matches. The CDR3 is made up of 15 amino acids. The CDR3 coding sequence is TGTGCCAGCAGCCCCCCCGGGACAGGGGTGGAGGAGCAGTTCTTC. It translates to CASSPPGTGVEEQFF.

V usage is TRBV6-1 and J usage is TRBJ2-7; D is undetermined. The CDR3 spans 15 residues. The germline V gene has CDR1 MNHNS and CDR2 SASEGT. Trimming removed 0 bases from V and 4 bases from J, with 13 bases in between. In nucleotides, the CDR3 is TGTGCCAGCAGTGAAGCATCCACCGCGCGGTACGAGCAGTACTTC. Amino acids: CASSEASTARYEQYF.

This chain joins TRBV6-1 and TRBJ1-4, with 7 positions matching TRBD1. The junction had 6 bases not matched to a gene; V was cut back by 3 bases and J by 5 bases. CDR3 length: 15 residues. The germline V gene encodes CDR1 MNHNS and CDR2 SASEGT. The CDR3 bases are TGTGCCAGCAGTGACCAGACAGGGAGAAATGAAAAACTGTTTTTT. This translates into CASSDQTGRNEKLFF.

The chain has TRBV28 and TRBJ2-1; the D gene is possibly TRBD2 (5 bases). Germline assignment: CDR1 MDHEN and CDR2 SYDVKM. This CDR3 has 19 amino acids. Trimming stripped 5 bases from V and 2 bases from J, with 25 bases between. CDR3 protein: CASSRKWALASIAYNEQFF. CDR3 in DNA: TGTGCCAGCAGTCGAAAATGGGCCCTTGCTAGCATTGCCTACAATGAGCAGTTCTTC.

The sample holds a few counts of this clone. The CDR3 DNA sequence: TGTGCCAGTAGCATGGGGACGGGAGCCCACGAGCAGTACTTC. It yields the protein CASSMGTGAHEQYF. The chain combines TRBV19 with TRBJ2-7, with D perhaps matching TRBD2 (6 bases). The V end lost 6 bases, the J end lost 5 bases, and 17 bases lay between the germline ends. This CDR3 is built from 14 residues. In germline, CDR1 is LNHDA, CDR2 SQIVND (reference sequence). Based on the CDR3 plus reference TRBV19 and TRBJ2-7, the full variable domain is DGGITQSPKYLFRKEGQNVTLSCEQNLNHDAMYWYRQDPGQGLRLIYYSQIVNDFQKGDIAEGYSVSREKKESFPLTVTSAQKNPTAFYLCASSMGTGAHEQYFGPGTRLTVT.